Reported below is one T cell receptor (beta chain). Its antigen remains unknown. Profiling relied on immunoSEQ multiplex PCR, and the TCRdb table lists in-frame clones only, not all of them. This table holds under 85,000 clones, roughly 85% found once. This entry belongs to a study of a mutant IDH1 vaccine in newly diagnosed glioma. Study-wide background: Vaccination followed radiotherapy alone by 4-6 weeks, or accompanied temozolomide cycles. The treated population exhibited a male proportion of about 60%, a female proportion of about 38%, and a mean age of approximately 42 years. The study, taken as a whole, reports: Vaccination elicited immune responses in approximately 93% of patients. Pseudoprogression apparently lacked any relation to changes in top peripheral T cell clonotypes.

CDR1 is GTSNPN, CDR2 SVGIG, per germline (reference sequence). The CDR3 length is 18 residues. Trimming took 2 bases from V and 2 from J; bases not matched to a gene: 11. Documented time point: week 23, last vaccination. Doses comprised 300 ug of mutant IDH1 20-mer peptide each, plus topical imiquimod. The source was PBMCs, collected from a glioma patient whose treatment included an IDH1 peptide vaccine. The receptor was isolated from a woman in her 50s with glioma. V usage is TRBV30 and J usage is TRBJ2-1; 11 nucleotides match TRBD2. The CDR3 loop reads CAWSSVAGGRGPYNEQFF. The DNA for the CDR3 is TGTGCCTGGAGTTCGGTAGCGGGAGGGAGGGGGCCCTACAATGAGCAGTTCTTC.